Listed below are T cell receptor beta chains from one sample, sequenced in a study of CD8+CD57+ T cells in acquired aplastic anemia. TCRdb reprocessed the reads with MiXCR, giving one entry per CDR3 protein. The table includes tens of thousands of distinct CDR3 sequences, roughly half detected once. Sequenced input: sorted CD4+, CD8+, or CD8+CD57+ T cells (not recorded which) from PBMCs. The receptors come from a human donor in good health, serving as a control. The CDR3 runs from the conserved cysteine through the conserved F or W. D genes are given only for firm matches. The size field is filled for only some rows; it gives once, few, many or a size class.

j_call: TRBJ1-4; d_call: NA; clone_size: few; v_call: TRBV7-6; cdr3_aa: CASSRGLREKLFF; cdr3_nt: TGTGCCAGCAGCCGTGGACTGCGGGAAAAACTGTTTTTT
j_call: TRBJ2-2; d_call: NA; clone_size: NA; v_call: TRBV24-1; cdr3_aa: CATSDENSRITGELFF; cdr3_nt: TGTGCCACCAGTGATGAGAATTCGAGGATTACCGGGGAGCTGTTTTTT
j_call: TRBJ1-1; d_call: NA; clone_size: NA; v_call: TRBV2; cdr3_aa: CASRGRVANTEAFF; cdr3_nt: TGTGCCAGCAGGGGTAGGGTGGCGAACACTGAAGCTTTCTTT
j_call: TRBJ1-2; d_call: NA; clone_size: NA; v_call: TRBV20-1; cdr3_aa: CSASREGHGYTF; cdr3_nt: TGCAGTGCTAGTCGGGAGGGCCATGGCTACACCTTC
j_call: TRBJ2-1; d_call: NA; clone_size: many; v_call: TRBV7-9; cdr3_aa: CASSSFTANEQFF; cdr3_nt: TGTGCCAGCAGCTCTTTCACGGCCAATGAGCAGTTCTTC
j_call: TRBJ1-1; d_call: TRBD1; clone_size: NA; v_call: TRBV7-2; cdr3_aa: CASSSRGSTEAFF; cdr3_nt: TGTGCCAGCAGCTCCAGGGGGAGCACTGAAGCTTTCTTT
j_call: TRBJ2-5; d_call: NA; clone_size: NA; v_call: TRBV10-3; cdr3_aa: CAISEGETQYF; cdr3_nt: TGTGCCATCAGTGAGGGAGAGACCCAGTACTTC
j_call: TRBJ2-2; d_call: TRBD2; clone_size: NA; v_call: TRBV13; cdr3_aa: CASRILAGGGGELFF; cdr3_nt: TGTGCCAGCAGAATACTAGCGGGAGGGGGCGGGGAGCTGTTTTTT
j_call: TRBJ2-7; d_call: NA; clone_size: NA; v_call: TRBV5-6; cdr3_aa: CASTRSVNQYEQYF; cdr3_nt: TGTGCCAGCACACGGTCAGTGAACCAATACGAGCAGTACTTC
j_call: TRBJ1-5; d_call: NA; clone_size: NA; v_call: TRBV7-2; cdr3_aa: CASSLGAYNQPQHF; cdr3_nt: TGTGCCAGCAGCTTAGGGGCGTACAATCAGCCCCAGCATTTT
j_call: TRBJ2-5; d_call: NA; clone_size: few; v_call: TRBV6-5; cdr3_aa: CASSWAGAPQETQYF; cdr3_nt: TGTGCCAGCAGTTGGGCGGGGGCGCCTCAAGAGACCCAGTACTTC
j_call: TRBJ2-5; d_call: NA; clone_size: many; v_call: TRBV12-3/TRBV12-4; cdr3_aa: CASSDRGHQETQYF; cdr3_nt: TGTGCCAGCAGCGACCGGGGACACCAAGAGACCCAGTACTTC
j_call: TRBJ1-2; d_call: TRBD1; clone_size: many; v_call: TRBV30; cdr3_aa: CAWDRDYGYTF; cdr3_nt: TGTGCCTGGGACAGGGACTATGGCTACACCTTC
j_call: TRBJ1-5; d_call: TRBD1; clone_size: few; v_call: TRBV7-8; cdr3_aa: CASSMTGVVQPQHF; cdr3_nt: TGTGCCAGCAGCATGACAGGGGTGGTTCAGCCCCAGCATTTT
j_call: TRBJ2-7; d_call: TRBD2; clone_size: NA; v_call: TRBV9; cdr3_aa: CASSALGGAGEQYF; cdr3_nt: TGTGCCAGCAGCGCACTGGGGGGAGCGGGGGAGCAGTACTTC
j_call: TRBJ2-7; d_call: NA; clone_size: NA; v_call: TRBV29-1; cdr3_aa: CSVEISGNYEQYF; cdr3_nt: TGCAGCGTTGAGATTAGCGGAAACTACGAGCAGTACTTC
j_call: TRBJ1-1; d_call: TRBD1; clone_size: NA; v_call: TRBV19; cdr3_aa: CASSGGTGGNTEAFF; cdr3_nt: TGTGCCAGTAGTGGAGGGACAGGGGGGAACACTGAAGCTTTCTTT
j_call: TRBJ2-5; d_call: NA; clone_size: NA; v_call: TRBV2; cdr3_aa: CASREETQYF; cdr3_nt: TGTGCCAGCAGGGAGGAGACCCAGTACTTC
j_call: TRBJ2-7; d_call: TRBD2; clone_size: NA; v_call: TRBV5-1; cdr3_aa: CASSLLADYEQYF; cdr3_nt: TGCGCCAGCAGCTTACTAGCGGACTACGAGCAGTACTTC
j_call: TRBJ2-2; d_call: TRBD1; clone_size: few; v_call: TRBV29-1; cdr3_aa: CSATTGGVSGELFF; cdr3_nt: TGCAGCGCCACAACAGGGGGCGTCTCCGGGGAGCTGTTTTTT
j_call: TRBJ2-2; d_call: TRBD2; clone_size: NA; v_call: TRBV29-1; cdr3_aa: CSLRGGRENTGELFF; cdr3_nt: TGCAGCTTGCGAGGCGGGAGAGAGAACACCGGGGAGCTGTTTTTT
j_call: TRBJ1-1; d_call: NA; clone_size: few; v_call: TRBV20-1; cdr3_aa: CSARGNTEAFF; cdr3_nt: TGCAGTGCTAGAGGGAACACTGAAGCTTTCTTT
j_call: TRBJ2-3; d_call: TRBD2; clone_size: few; v_call: TRBV25-1; cdr3_aa: CASSALAGVRDTQYF; cdr3_nt: TGTGCCAGCAGTGCCCTAGCGGGGGTACGAGATACGCAGTATTTT